These 28 T cell receptor beta chains came from one sample sequenced in a study of shared clonotypes between healthy human individuals. Some clones are missing from TCRdb's copy, which holds only in-frame ones; the method was immunoSEQ multiplex PCR. The table has 2 million to 2.5 million clones, 93% seen once; the top ten hold about 0.39%. Sequenced sample: naive CD4+ T cells from PBMCs. The subset is: CD45RA+ positively selected. Receptor source: a man younger than 30 in good health. Some clones in this sample may be carry-over from other donors' samples.

The rearrangement uses TRBV28 and TRBJ2-1; D perhaps matches TRBD2 (5 bases). CDR3 size: 15 residues. Germline CDR1 and CDR2: MDHEN and SYDVKM. Trimming stripped 2 bases from V and 3 bases from J, with 11 bases between. CDR3: CASSLGVSGYNEQFF. The CDR3, as DNA: TGTGCCAGCAGTTTAGGGGTAAGCGGCTACAATGAGCAGTTCTTC.

This clone was picked up one time. This chain joins TRBV9 and TRBJ1-2; D not certain. The germline V gene has CDR1 SGDLS and CDR2 YYNGEE. The CDR3 spans 15 residues. V shed 0 bases and J shed 2 bases, with 11 bases lying between them. The CDR3 nucleotides are TGTGCCAGCAGCGTAGGATGGGCAGAGAACTATGGCTACACCTTC. Protein product: CASSVGWAENYGYTF.

This chain joins TRBV7-8 and TRBJ2-7, with TRBD1 as a possible D gene (5 bases). Between the trimmed V and J ends, which lost 8 bases and 0 bases, there was a span of 14 bases. CDR1 and CDR2 (germline): SGHVS, FQNEAQ. CDR3 size: 14 residues. The CDR3: CASAQGLSSYEQYF. The CDR3 DNA is TGTGCCAGCGCCCAGGGCCTAAGCTCCTACGAGCAGTACTTC. Using reference TRBV7-8 and TRBJ2-7 for the parts outside the CDR3, the full variable domain is GAGVSQSPRYKVAKRGQDVALRCDPISGHVSLFWYQQALGQGPEFLTYFQNEAQLDKSGLPSDRFFAERPEGSVSTLKIQRTQQEDSAVYLCASAQGLSSYEQYFGPGTRLTVT.

This chain links TRBV15 with TRBJ2-3; D is unclear. Between the trimmed V and J ends, which lost 0 bases and 6 bases, there was a span of 16 bases. Germline V gives CDR1 LNHNV, CDR2 YYDKDF (reference sequence). The CDR3 totals 16 residues. The CDR3 bases are TGTGCCACCAGCAGAGATACGACCAAGACGTCGGATACGCAGTATTTT. Amino acids: CATSRDTTKTSDTQYF.

The chain employs TRBV4-2 and TRBJ1-2, with 7 bases identical to TRBD1. Germline CDR1 and CDR2: LGHNA and YNFKEQ. Losses at the gene ends were 4 bases for V and 5 bases for J; bases not matched to a gene: 4. The CDR3 loop spans 13 amino acids. CDR3 region: CASSPDRLYGYTF. In nucleotides, the CDR3 is TGTGCCAGCAGCCCGGACAGGTTGTATGGCTACACCTTC.

The rearrangement uses TRBV14 and TRBJ2-1; 8 bases align to TRBD2. Germline V gives CDR1 SGHDN, CDR2 FVKESK. J was trimmed by 5 bases and V by 1 base; bases with no gene match: 4. The CDR3 runs to 15 residues. Here the CDR3 DNA reads TGTGCCAGCAGCCAAGCGGGAGGGATGCACAATGAGCAGTTCTTC. The encoded protein is CASSQAGGMHNEQFF.

The chain recombines TRBV28 with TRBJ2-1; D might be TRBD1 (6 bases). Germline CDR1 MDHEN, CDR2 SYDVKM. The CDR3 is 12 amino acids. The ends were cut back, 6 bases at V and 9 bases at J, with 12 bases in the middle. The CDR3 is CASRLLGGEQFF. Written as DNA, the CDR3 is TGTGCCAGCAGACTCTTAGGGGGTGAGCAGTTCTTC.

CDR3 region: CASSFIDFSYEQYF. The CDR3 DNA is TGTGCCAGCAGCTTTATCGACTTCTCCTACGAGCAGTACTTC. The chain uses TRBV5-4 and TRBJ2-7; D is uncertain. The V gene's germline CDR1 is SGHNT and CDR2 YYREEE (reference sequence). The CDR3 extends over 14 amino acids. V lost 2 bases to trimming and J lost 0 bases, with 9 bases between them.

A single count supports this clone. The chain recombines TRBV6-1 with TRBJ1-1; D gene unclear. Germline CDR1 reads MNHNS; CDR2 reads SASEGT. Trimming pared 6 bases from V and 6 bases from J, leaving 20 bases between. The CDR3 totals 15 residues. As DNA, the CDR3 is TGTGCCAGCAGACGAGGGTCCGGCGTCTTCGCTGAAGCTTTCTTT. Its translation: CASRRGSGVFAEAFF.

This chain links TRBV5-1 with TRBJ2-7, with D possibly called TRBD1 or TRBD2 (6 bases each). Germline V gives CDR1 SGHRS, CDR2 YFSETQ. V was trimmed by 4 bases and J by 7 bases, leaving 21 bases between them. The CDR3 is 15 residues long. This CDR3 is CASSTGTSHLGEQYF. DNA for the CDR3: TGCGCCAGCAGCACAGGGACTTCCCACTTGGGAGAGCAGTACTTC.

The chain couples TRBV4-1 to TRBJ2-7, with TRBD1 identical over 7 bases. CDR3 size: 16 residues. V lost 4 bases and J lost 2; bases outside the gene matches: 11. CDR1 and CDR2 from the germline V gene are MGHRA and YSYEKL. This chain's CDR3 is CASSLVPGQSTYEQYF. In nucleotides, the CDR3 is TGCGCCAGCAGCCTCGTGCCGGGACAGTCGACCTACGAGCAGTACTTC.

The chain employs TRBV5-1 and TRBJ2-1; TRBD2 agrees at 13 bases. The CDR3 loop spans 18 amino acids. Germline CDR1 and CDR2: SGHRS and YFSETQ. Trimming at V came to 4 bases and at J to 3 bases, leaving 10 bases not matched to a gene. The CDR3, as DNA: TGCGCCAGCAGCCGTCATAAACTAGCGGGAGGGAGCTACAATGAGCAGTTCTTC. Translation: CASSRHKLAGGSYNEQFF.

The chain joins TRBV18 to TRBJ2-5; 8 bases are a match to TRBD2. CDR3 length: 18 residues. Germline CDR1 reads KGHSH; CDR2 reads LQKENI. V shed 1 base and J 4 bases; nucleotides not matched to a gene: 14. CDR3 bases: TGTGCCAGCTCACCACGTGGGTCCAGCGGGAGCCGTGGAGAGACCCAGTACTTC. This translates into CASSPRGSSGSRGETQYF.

The genes are TRBV27 and TRBJ2-3, with a weak D call TRBD2 (6 bases). CDR3 length: 13 amino acids. From germline, CDR1 is MNHEY and CDR2 SMNVEV (reference sequence). Deletions cut 6 bases from V and 6 bases from J, with 13 bases between. The CDR3 nucleotides are TGTGCCAGCAGGGGGACTGCCAGGGATACGCAGTATTTT. It yields the protein CASRGTARDTQYF.

DNA of the CDR3: TGTGCCAGCAGCCCAAGAGGGGCAGGGCAAGGAAACACCATATATTTT. This gives the protein CASSPRGAGQGNTIYF. The chain carries TRBV9 and TRBJ1-3; D possibly corresponds to TRBD1 (5 bases). This CDR3 region has 16 residues. Germline V gene data show CDR1 as SGDLS and CDR2 as YYNGEE. The V and J ends lost 4 bases and 4 bases respectively, with 18 bases between them.

As regards this clone: The sample holds other DNA sequences that translate to the same CDR3. The chain is built from TRBV15 and TRBJ2-7; perhaps TRBD2 as D (5 bases). V lost 0 bases and J 3 bases, leaving 12 bases between the germline ends. CDR3 length: 15 amino acids. In germline, CDR1 is LNHNV, CDR2 YYDKDF (reference sequence). The CDR3 loop reads CATSRDRSGGYEQYF. Here the CDR3 DNA reads TGTGCCACCAGCAGAGATCGGTCAGGAGGCTACGAGCAGTACTTC.

This chain joins TRBV5-1 and TRBJ2-5; TRBD1 aligns across 8 bases. In germline, CDR1 is SGHRS, CDR2 YFSETQ. CDR3 length: 14 residues. V shed 4 bases, J shed 3 bases, and the junction held 5 bases outside the gene matches. CDR3 region: CASSDQGAEETQYF. CDR3 nucleotide sequence: TGCGCCAGCAGCGATCAGGGGGCAGAAGAGACCCAGTACTTC.

This clone was observed once. The chain combines TRBV7-2 with TRBJ1-1; unclear D gene. V was cut by 5 bases and J by 4 bases, with 20 bases left in between. This CDR3 comprises 16 residues. Germline V gives CDR1 SGHTA, CDR2 FQGNSA. CDR3 loop: CASSQRGGSGGTEAFF. CDR3 DNA: TGTGCCAGCAGCCAGCGGGGAGGTTCGGGTGGCACTGAAGCTTTCTTT.

V usage is TRBV5-6 and J usage is TRBJ2-7; TRBD1 is a possible D gene (5 bases). Germline V gene sequence: CDR1 SGHDT, CDR2 YYEEEE. The CDR3 extends over 12 amino acids. The V end lost 3 bases, the J end lost 4 bases, and 8 bases lay between the germline ends. CDR3 in DNA: TGTGCCAGCAGCTGGTCAGGGTACGAGCAGTACTTC. Encoded protein: CASSWSGYEQYF.

The rearrangement uses TRBV19 and TRBJ2-7; 10 bases line up with TRBD1. The junction had 5 bases not matched to a gene; V was cut back by 8 bases and J by 4 bases. Germline CDR1 is LNHDA and CDR2 is SQIVND (reference sequence). The CDR3 runs 13 residues. The CDR3 nucleotides read TGTGCCAGTGGAGACAGGGGGCGATACGAGCAGTACTTC. Residues: CASGDRGRYEQYF.

The chain uses TRBV7-2 and TRBJ2-2, with D perhaps given as TRBD1 or TRBD2 (5 bases each). Germline values: CDR1 SGHTA, CDR2 FQGNSA. Trimming removed 8 bases at V and 0 bases at J, with 10 bases between. The CDR3 consists of 14 residues. CDR3 loop: CASRQGANTGELFF. The CDR3 nucleotides read TGTGCCAGCCGGCAGGGAGCGAACACCGGGGAGCTGTTTTTT.

The chain has TRBV19 and TRBJ1-1; D remains unclear. The germline V and J ends were trimmed by 1 base and 0 bases, with 12 bases remaining between them. The length of the CDR3 is 16 residues. Germline CDR1 reads LNHDA; CDR2 reads SQIVND (reference sequence). This chain's CDR3 is CASSIGGGRLNTEAFF. In DNA, the CDR3 is TGTGCCAGTAGTATAGGGGGTGGGAGATTGAACACTGAAGCTTTCTTT.

About this clone itself: Additional DNA sequences in this sample encode the identical CDR3. The J gene is TRBJ2-2, the V gene TRBV29-1, with TRBD2 identical over 7 bases. The CDR3 extends over 13 amino acids. The germline V gene encodes CDR1 SQVTM and CDR2 ANQGSEA. The V gene end was trimmed by 5 bases and the J gene end by 0 bases; junction bases not matched to a gene: 0. CDR3 sequence (DNA): TGCAGCGTTCTAGCGGCGAACACCGGGGAGCTGTTTTTT. Translated, it gives CSVLAANTGELFF.

The chain couples TRBV5-6 to TRBJ1-6, with a possible D match to TRBD1 (6 bases). This CDR3 has 15 amino acids. CDR1 is SGHDT and CDR2 is YYEEEE in the germline V gene. V lost 4 bases and J 7 bases, leaving 15 bases between the germline ends. In DNA form, the CDR3 reads TGTGCCAGCAGCCCGAGGCAGGGGCGAAATTCACCCCTCCACTTT. This translates into CASSPRQGRNSPLHF.

This chain uses TRBV7-2 with TRBJ2-1, with TRBD1 matching 8 bases. The CDR3 spans 13 residues. The germline V gene encodes CDR1 SGHTA and CDR2 FQGNSA. The V gene end was trimmed by 1 base and the J gene end by 8 bases; junction bases not matched to a gene: 1. The CDR3 protein is CASSLEDRDEQFF. The CDR3, as DNA: TGTGCCAGCAGCTTAGAGGACAGGGATGAGCAGTTCTTC.

The chain is built from TRBV15 and TRBJ1-1; a weak D match, TRBD1 (5 bases). V lost 1 base and J lost 0, with 9 bases in between. Germline CDR1 LNHNV, CDR2 YYDKDF (reference sequence). This CDR3 spans 15 amino acids. The CDR3 spells CATSRGGVMNTEAFF. The CDR3 nucleotides read TGTGCCACCAGCAGAGGGGGGGTAATGAACACTGAAGCTTTCTTT.

This clone appeared a single time. This chain connects TRBV5-6 to TRBJ2-3; weak D call: TRBD1 (5 bases). CDR3 length: 15 amino acids. Deletions cut 2 bases from V and 4 bases from J, with 14 bases between. In germline, CDR1 is SGHDT, CDR2 YYEEEE. As DNA, the CDR3 is TGTGCCAGCAGCTTCTACCTCCAGGGATCAGATACGCAGTATTTT. This encodes CASSFYLQGSDTQYF.

The chain uses TRBV5-1 and TRBJ2-3; 11 bases are shared with TRBD2. The ends lost 4 bases at V and 4 bases at J; junction bases unmatched: 11. The CDR3 consists of 17 residues. CDR1 SGHRS and CDR2 YFSETQ come from the germline V gene. The CDR3 region is CASSGSLAGGVPDTQYF. CDR3 nucleotides: TGCGCCAGCAGCGGGTCGCTAGCGGGAGGAGTCCCAGATACGCAGTATTTT. The full variable domain, its missing parts supplied by reference TRBV5-1 and TRBJ2-3, is KAGVTQTPRYLIKTRGQQVTLSCSPISGHRSVSWYQQTPGQGLQFLFEYFSETQRNKGNFPGRFSGRQFSNSRSEMNVSTLELGDSALYLCASSGSLAGGVPDTQYFGPGTRLTVL.